The 10 T cell receptor beta chains below all came from one sample that was sequenced in a study of blood T cell repertoires in COVID-19. Some clones are missing from TCRdb's copy, which holds only in-frame ones; the method was immunoSEQ multiplex PCR. Found here are approximately 270,000 clones, about 79% of them singletons; the top ten hold 7.5% to 10%. The sample was peripheral blood. These receptors all come from a man older than 75 with acute or convalescent COVID-19.

The sample holds one count of this clone. The chain employs TRBV10-2 and TRBJ1-6; D possibly corresponds to TRBD1 (5 bases). This CDR3 comprises 14 residues. V lost 7 bases, J lost 9 bases, and 16 bases lay in between. Germline-derived CDR1 and CDR2 are WSHSY and SAAADI. As DNA, the CDR3 is TGCGCCAGCATCCAGGACACGGCCCGTTCACCCCTCCACTTT. Protein: CASIQDTARSPLHF.

The chain recombines TRBV18 with TRBJ1-4; 8 nucleotides match TRBD1. Germline V gene sequence: CDR1 KGHSH, CDR2 LQKENI. V was clipped by 3 bases and J by 7 bases; unmatched bases: 4. This CDR3 has 14 amino acids. The CDR3, as DNA: TGTGCCAGCTCACCCGGACAGGGCCCTGAAAAACTGTTTTTT. Amino acid sequence: CASSPGQGPEKLFF.

The chain has TRBV30 and TRBJ2-5, with D possibly TRBD1 on 7 matching bases. The germline V gene encodes CDR1 GTSNPN and CDR2 SVGIG (reference sequence). Trimming removed 4 bases at V and 7 bases at J, with 19 bases between. This CDR3 has 14 amino acids. In DNA, the CDR3 is TGTGCCTGGACAACGGGACTCCCAGGGGGGACCCAGTACTTC. Amino acid sequence: CAWTTGLPGGTQYF. Full variable domain (rest looked up from reference TRBV30 and TRBJ2-5): SQTIHQWPATLVQPVGSPLSLECTVEGTSNPNLYWYRQAAGRGLQLLFYSVGIGQISSEVPQNLSASRPQDRQFILSSKKLLLSDSGFYLCAWTTGLPGGTQYFGPGTRLLVL.

This clone was seen only a few times. The rearrangement joins TRBV6-5 to TRBJ2-7; 8 nucleotides match TRBD1. Germline V gene sequence: CDR1 MNHEY, CDR2 SVGAGI. With 4 bases clipped from V and 1 base from J, the junction kept 9 bases outside the gene matches. CDR3 length: 16 amino acids. The CDR3 is CASSFGTGQGSYEQYF. CDR3 nucleotide sequence: TGTGCCAGCAGTTTCGGGACAGGCCAAGGGTCCTACGAGCAGTACTTC.

This clone was picked up one time. This rearrangement joins TRBV7-9 to TRBJ1-6; 11 nucleotides align to TRBD1. Losses at the gene ends were 7 bases for V and 3 bases for J; bases not matched to a gene: 5. This CDR3 comprises 16 residues. Per the germline V gene, CDR1 is SEHNR and CDR2 is FQNEAQ (reference sequence). In DNA, the CDR3 is TGTGCCAGCACGGACAGGGGGCACAACTATAATTCACCCCTCCACTTT. It specifies CASTDRGHNYNSPLHF.

The J gene is TRBJ2-7, the V gene TRBV7-8; 7 bases are shared with TRBD1. The CDR3 has 15 residues. The V segment lost 4 bases and the J segment 3 bases; nucleotides outside the gene matches: 9. Per germline, CDR1 SGHVS and CDR2 FQNEAQ. CDR3 loop: CASSSWTGSYYEQYF. For the CDR3, the DNA is TGTGCCAGCAGCTCTTGGACAGGTTCTTACTACGAGCAGTACTTC.

This clone occurred a few times. The gene calls are TRBV5-1 and TRBJ1-3; 7 bases agree with TRBD1. V lost 2 bases, J lost 4 bases, and 6 bases stayed unmatched. The V gene's germline CDR1 is SGHRS and CDR2 YFSETQ. The CDR3 consists of 15 residues. The CDR3 bases are TGCGCCAGCAGCTTACAGGGGATAGGGGGAAACACCATATATTTT. Translating it yields CASSLQGIGGNTIYF.

This sequence joins TRBV14 and TRBJ2-6; no reliable D call. Per the germline V gene, CDR1 is SGHDN and CDR2 is FVKESK. V lost 4 bases and J lost 4, with 11 bases in between. This CDR3 has 15 amino acids. CDR3 DNA: TGTGCCAGCAGCCCTGCCTGGGCAGGGGCCAACGTCCTGACTTTC. This sequence encodes CASSPAWAGANVLTF.

Only a few counts were recorded for this clone. This chain links TRBV6-6 with TRBJ1-5; 7 positions agree with TRBD1. This CDR3 is built from 16 residues. Unmatched junction bases numbered 8, after V lost 4 bases and J lost 2 bases. In germline, CDR1 is MNHNY, CDR2 SVGAGI (reference sequence). The CDR3 DNA is TGTGCCAGCAGTTTCTACAGGGGACGAGGCAATCAGCCCCAGCATTTT. As protein: CASSFYRGRGNQPQHF.

This clone was seen a single time. The J gene is TRBJ1-3, the V gene TRBV28; 10 positions agree with TRBD1. CDR1 is MDHEN and CDR2 is SYDVKM in the germline V gene. Germline trimming cut 5 bases from V and 2 bases from J; bases unmatched to any gene: 6. The CDR3 loop spans 16 amino acids. CDR3 nucleotides: TGTGCCAGCAGTACCACCGGGACAGGGGCTGGAAACACCATATATTTT. Its translation: CASSTTGTGAGNTIYF.